The 5 T cell receptor beta chains listed next were all sequenced from one sample in a study of CD4+ T cells in melanoma. The repertoire was sequenced with immunoSEQ multiplex PCR; TCRdb's copy has only in-frame clones and lacks some. The repertoire holds roughly 3,900 clones, with about 80% as singletons. Sequencing used tumor tissue. The receptors shown here come from a human donor with melanoma.

The gene calls are TRBV7-9 and TRBJ1-2, with a tentative D call TRBD1 (6 bases). The V gene lost 5 bases and the J gene lost 2 bases, with 12 bases spanning the gap. This CDR3 is built from 14 residues. CDR1 and CDR2 from the germline V gene are SEHNR and FQNEAQ (reference sequence). CDR3 region: CASSNRVGNYGYTF. Written as DNA, the CDR3 is TGTGCCAGCAGCAACAGGGTGGGAAACTATGGCTACACCTTC.

V and J are TRBV7-3 and TRBJ1-5; the match to TRBD1 covers 9 bases. Germline values: CDR1 SGHTA, CDR2 FQGTGA. This CDR3 has 21 amino acids. J gave up 2 bases and V 1 base, and 18 bases lay outside the gene matches. The chain's CDR3 is CASSLKGGQGCIPVGNQPQHF. The DNA of the CDR3 is TGTGCCAGCAGCTTAAAAGGCGGACAGGGGTGCATCCCGGTAGGCAATCAGCCCCAGCATTTT.

The V call is TRBV6-5, the J call TRBJ1-6; no definite D call. Germline V gene data show CDR1 as MNHEY and CDR2 as SVGAGI. V was clipped by 3 bases and J by 7 bases, with 13 bases between them. This CDR3 comprises 15 residues. This CDR3 reads CASSYNWMQNSPLHF. In nucleotides, the CDR3 is TGTGCCAGCAGTTATAATTGGATGCAGAATTCACCCCTCCACTTT.

This clone appeared a single time. This chain connects TRBV2 to TRBJ2-7, with D unresolved. The V end lost 3 bases, the J end lost 3 bases, and 6 bases lay between the germline ends. CDR1 is SNHLY, CDR2 FYNNEI, per germline. This CDR3 has 12 residues. The CDR3 is CASSESDYEQYF. The CDR3 region has the DNA TGTGCCAGCAGTGAGTCAGACTACGAGCAGTACTTC.

The J gene is TRBJ1-1, the V gene TRBV2; possible D gene TRBD1, 5 bases. CDR1 and CDR2 from the germline V gene are SNHLY and FYNNEI. V was cut by 4 bases and J by 4 bases, with 10 bases left in between. The CDR3 runs to 13 residues. CDR3 loop: CASSVGTGTEAFF. CDR3 nucleotide sequence: TGTGCCAGCAGTGTCGGGACCGGCACTGAAGCTTTCTTT.